Detailed here is one T cell receptor beta chain. Antigen unknown. The data are from a study of coeliac disease. Study-level findings and limits: Control samples showed higher TRB and TRG clonality than intraepithelial and lamina propria samples in active celiac disease.

Libraries were prepared by immunoSEQ multiplex PCR; TCRdb keeps only in-frame clonotypes and omits some of them. Here the sample spans 2,500 to 3,000 clones, approximately 54% being singletons. The length of the CDR3 is 13 residues. Germline values: CDR1 LNHNV, CDR2 YYDKDF (reference sequence). V lost 4 bases and J lost 10, with 14 bases in between. Sequenced material: intraepithelial lymphocytes from the gut. The genes are TRBV15 and TRBJ2-1; D is perhaps TRBD2 (5 bases). This TCR came from a man aged 45-60 years with active celiac disease. The CDR3 loop reads CATSTPGGGEQFF. The CDR3 DNA sequence: TGTGCCACCAGCACCCCAGGTGGAGGAGAGCAGTTCTTC. Full variable domain (remainder filled in from reference TRBV15 and TRBJ2-1): DAMVIQNPRYQVTQFGKPVTLSCSQTLNHNVMYWYQQKSSQAPKLLFHYYDKDFNNEADTPDNFQSRRPNTSFCFLDIRSPGLGDTAMYLCATSTPGGGEQFFGPGTRLTVL.